This record looks at one TCR beta chain sequence and its context. Its matching antigen is unknown. The source of the sample is a study of STAT5B mutations in CD4+ large granular lymphocyte leukemia. V shed 0 bases and J shed 9 bases, with 12 bases lying between them. The CDR3 runs to 14 residues. The germline V gene has CDR1 SGHDN and CDR2 FVKESK. The survey-level immunoSEQ assay was used. Sequencing used immunoSEQ multiplex PCR; TCRdb keeps in-frame clones, though not all of them. The sample records 15,000 to 25,000 clones, approximately 84% being singletons. Study-wide points: Without putative leukemic clones, patient CD4-sorted repertoires remained more clonal than healthy CD4+ repertoires. Top patient clones used TRBV06 genes more often: 8/27 versus 2/35 in controls.

The specimen was CD4+ T cells from blood buffy coats. This chain links TRBV14 with TRBJ2-1, with D unclear. This clonotype was obtained from a human donor in good health. The CDR3 spells CASSQDTVKSEQFF. For the CDR3, the DNA is TGTGCCAGCAGCCAAGATACAGTTAAGAGTGAGCAGTTCTTC.